The clone carrying this T cell receptor beta chain has at least ten counts. Its cognate antigen is unknown. Each diagnosis was grounded in clinical symptoms, serum thyroxine and TRAb, thyroid ultrasound, and orbital computed tomography. This sample is part of a study of T cells in Graves' hyperthyroidism and ophthalmopathy. Study-level points and caveats: Ophthalmopathy and stable hyperthyroidism were separated by a 13 V-J model.

Germline V gene data show CDR1 as DFQATT and CDR2 as SNEGSKA (reference sequence). This CDR3 comprises 14 residues. V shed 6 bases, J shed 3 bases, and the junction held 6 bases outside the gene matches. What was amplified from RNA transcripts were TCR beta CDR3 regions. In the first-round RT-PCR of the TCR CDR3, the HTBI primer set was used. TCRdb fed the multiplex PCR reads into MiXCR, producing one record per CDR3 protein. Of 550,000 to 700,000 distinct CDR3 sequences detected, about 43% appear once; the ten largest clones hold around 17%. The specimen was peripheral blood or thyroid tissue (not recorded which). The rearrangement links TRBV20-1 to TRBJ1-5, with 9 bases matching TRBD1. The receptor's source is an adult woman with Graves' disease, either hyperthyroidism or ophthalmopathy (not recorded which). The CDR3 region is CSAGDRDPNQPQHF. As DNA, the CDR3 is TGCAGTGCGGGGGACAGGGATCCCAATCAGCCCCAGCATTTT.